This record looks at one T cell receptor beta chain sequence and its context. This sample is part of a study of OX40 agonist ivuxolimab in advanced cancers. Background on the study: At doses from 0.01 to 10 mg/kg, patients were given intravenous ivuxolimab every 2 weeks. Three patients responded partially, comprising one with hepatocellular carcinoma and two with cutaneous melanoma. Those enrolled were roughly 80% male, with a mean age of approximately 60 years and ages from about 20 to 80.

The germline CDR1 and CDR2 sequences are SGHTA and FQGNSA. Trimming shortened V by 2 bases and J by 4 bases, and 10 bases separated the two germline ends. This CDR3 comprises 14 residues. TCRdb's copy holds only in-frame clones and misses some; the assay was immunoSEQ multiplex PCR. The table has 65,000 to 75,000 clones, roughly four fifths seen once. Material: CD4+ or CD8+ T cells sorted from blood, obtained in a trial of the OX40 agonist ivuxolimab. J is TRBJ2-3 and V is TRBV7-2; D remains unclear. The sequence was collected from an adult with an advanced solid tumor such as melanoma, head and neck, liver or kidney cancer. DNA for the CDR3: TGTGCCAGCAGCTTACGGGTAGGAGCAGATACGCAGTATTTT. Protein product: CASSLRVGADTQYF.